Below, 11 T cell receptor beta chains from the same sample are listed, as sequenced in a study of molecular identifiers for immune sequencing clone quantification. TCRdb processed the PCR reads anew with MiXCR; each CDR3 protein has one entry. The sample lists just under 650,000 distinct CDR3 sequences; about 20% were seen once. Sequencing used naive CD8+ T cells from blood, with Jurkat cell RNA spiked in. Specified subset: FACS-sorted CD8+CD4-CCR7+CD45RA+ naive T cells. These TCRs come from a human donor in good health. Some libraries in this study had Jurkat cell RNA spiked in.

The table lists this clonotype with many counts. The gene calls are TRBV28 and TRBJ1-5, with D hard to call. Germline V CDR1 and CDR2: MDHEN, SYDVKM. This CDR3 is 17 amino acids long. V dropped 1 base and J dropped 3 bases, with 16 bases sitting between them. CDR3 coding DNA: TGTGCCAGCAGTTTATACGAAGGACGCAATACCAATCAGCCCCAGCATTTT. Residues: CASSLYEGRNTNQPQHF. The full variable domain, its missing parts supplied by reference TRBV28 and TRBJ1-5, is DVKVTQSSRYLVKRTGEKVFLECVQDMDHENMFWYRQDPGLGLRLIYFSYDVKMKEKGDIPEGYSVSREKKERFSLILESASTNQTSMYLCASSLYEGRNTNQPQHFGDGTRLSIL.

This clonotype was observed at least ten times. This sequence joins TRBV6-6 and TRBJ1-6; D is uncertain. This CDR3 is built from 13 residues. Looked up from germline, CDR1 is MNHNY and CDR2 is SVGAGI (reference sequence). Trimming pared 0 bases from V and 7 bases from J, leaving 4 bases between. The CDR3 reads CASSYSMNSPLHF. The DNA for the CDR3 is TGTGCCAGCAGTTACTCGATGAATTCACCCCTCCACTTT.

There are a few counts of this clonotype. This rearrangement joins TRBV4-1 to TRBJ2-7; D gene unclear. Germline CDR1 MGHRA, CDR2 YSYEKL. Between the trimmed V and J ends, which lost 0 bases and 6 bases, there was a span of 6 bases. This CDR3 contains 12 residues. The CDR3 DNA is TGCGCCAGCAGCCAAGATACGGCCGAGCAGTACTTC. Its protein product is CASSQDTAEQYF.

The chain couples TRBV14 to TRBJ2-1; D uncertain. The CDR3 length is 13 residues. Germline V gene lookup returns CDR1 SGHDN and CDR2 FVKESK. Trimming pared 0 bases from V and 5 bases from J, leaving 5 bases between. CDR3 DNA: TGTGCCAGCAGCCAAGATCCCCACAATGAGCAGTTCTTC. Translation gives CASSQDPHNEQFF. Full variable domain (outside the CDR3, taken from reference TRBV14 and TRBJ2-1): EAGVTQFPSHSVIEKGQTVTLRCDPISGHDNLYWYRRVMGKEIKFLLHFVKESKQDESGMPNNRFLAERTGGTYSTLKVQPAELEDSGVYFCASSQDPHNEQFFGPGTRLTVL.

This clonotype was counted many times. The genes are TRBV21-1 and TRBJ1-2. TRBV21-1 is deemed a pseudogene. CDR3 length: 18 amino acids. The CDR3 region is CASSKGRTAANYGYSYTF. In DNA, the CDR3 is TGTGCCAGCAGCAAAGGAAGGACGGCAGCTAACTATGGCTACTCCTACACCTTC.

At least ten counts were recorded for this clonotype. The chain is built from TRBV7-9 and TRBJ1-1, with 7 nucleotides matching TRBD1. The J segment lost 4 bases and the V segment lost 5 bases, leaving 13 bases of the junction unmatched. The CDR3 is made up of 16 amino acids. Looked up from germline, CDR1 is SEHNR and CDR2 is FQNEAQ (reference sequence). CDR3 sequence (DNA): TGTGCCAGCAGCGCCGGGGACAGCCCTATGAGCACTGAAGCTTTCTTT. This translates into CASSAGDSPMSTEAFF.

V and J are TRBV12-5 and TRBJ2-1, with TRBD1 matching over 9 bases. This CDR3 region has 13 residues. With 5 bases clipped from V and 6 bases from J, the junction kept 2 bases outside the gene matches. Germline V CDR1 and CDR2: LGHNT, FRNRAP. DNA of the CDR3: TGTGCTAGTGGTATGGGACAGGGCAATGAGCAGTTCTTC. The encoded protein is CASGMGQGNEQFF.

This clonotype was detected only a few times. The chain joins TRBV19 to TRBJ2-7; TRBD2 agrees at 8 bases. V lost 8 bases to trimming and J lost 2 bases; unmatched junction nucleotides: 8. CDR1 and CDR2 from the germline V gene are LNHDA and SQIVND (reference sequence). The CDR3 consists of 14 residues. CDR3 bases: TGTGCCAGTTCCGCGGGGGGAGTTGCCTACGAGCAGTACTTC. Translation gives CASSAGGVAYEQYF.

This clonotype was seen a few times. The rearrangement joins TRBV20-1 to TRBJ1-5, with D possibly being TRBD1 (5 bases). Germline V CDR1 and CDR2: DFQATT, SNEGSKA (reference sequence). The CDR3 length is 15 residues. The V end was cut by 3 bases, the J end by 2 bases, with 14 bases between. This CDR3 reads CSASPLTRGNQPQHF. CDR3 bases: TGCAGTGCTAGCCCTCTGACCAGGGGCAATCAGCCCCAGCATTTT.

The chain joins TRBV27 to TRBJ2-2; D perhaps matches TRBD1 (6 bases). The V gene lost 6 bases and the J gene lost 6 bases, with 11 bases spanning the gap. This CDR3 has 13 amino acids. Germline V gene sequence: CDR1 MNHEY, CDR2 SMNVEV (reference sequence). The CDR3 is CASRVGGSGELFF. CDR3 bases: TGTGCCAGCAGGGTAGGGGGATCCGGGGAGCTGTTTTTT.

As to this clonotype: Just one base apart from a much larger clone, this may be a read error. The chain joins TRBV7-2 to TRBJ1-2, with D unresolved. Per the germline V gene, CDR1 is SGHTA and CDR2 is FQGNSA. The CDR3 has 14 amino acids. V shed 5 bases and J shed 4 bases, with 14 bases lying between them. The DNA of the CDR3 is TGTGCCAGCAGCCCCTCGACGTGGTTCTATGGCTACACCTTC. It translates to CASSPSTWFYGYTF.